The rows below give T cell receptor beta chains drawn from one sample of a study of cytomegalovirus exposure and HLA in healthy donors. Assay used: immunoSEQ multiplex PCR; TCRdb lists only in-frame clones, some missing. The table records 300,000 to 400,000 clones, 70% to 90% of them present only once. Material: PBMCs. The origin of the receptors is a woman aged 18-30 years in good health and CMV-seronegative. Each CDR3 is given with its conserved first and last residue. D genes are given only for firm matches. Not all rows give a size; the values are once, few, many and, for expanded clones, a class.

clone size: NA; D gene: TRBD1; V gene: TRBV27; J gene: TRBJ2-3; CDR3 DNA: TGTGCCAGCAGCGGACAGGGTCAGATCACAGATACGCAGTATTTT; CDR3 protein: CASSGQGQITDTQYF
clone size: once; D gene: TRBD2; V gene: TRBV5-4; J gene: TRBJ2-3; CDR3 DNA: TGTGCCAGCAGCTTGGTGCCGCGGGGGGGCGCAGATACGCAGTATTTT; CDR3 protein: CASSLVPRGGADTQYF
clone size: few; D gene: NA; V gene: TRBV18; J gene: TRBJ2-3; CDR3 DNA: TGTGCCAGCTCACCGTCCTATAGCACAGATACGCAGTATTTT; CDR3 protein: CASSPSYSTDTQYF
clone size: NA; D gene: TRBD1; V gene: TRBV5-1; J gene: TRBJ1-2; CDR3 DNA: TGCGCCAGCAACCCGACGGGAGGGACAGAACGAGGCTACACCTTC; CDR3 protein: CASNPTGGTERGYTF
clone size: NA; D gene: TRBD2; V gene: TRBV30; J gene: TRBJ2-5; CDR3 DNA: TGTGCCTGGAGTGTCGGGCGGGGGTTGGAGACCCAGTACTTC; CDR3 protein: CAWSVGRGLETQYF
clone size: NA; D gene: TRBD2; V gene: TRBV27; J gene: TRBJ2-7; CDR3 DNA: TGTGCCAGCAGTTTAGCGGGAGGGTACGAGCAGTACTTC; CDR3 protein: CASSLAGGYEQYF
clone size: NA; D gene: TRBD1; V gene: TRBV28; J gene: TRBJ2-7; CDR3 DNA: TGTGCCAGCAGTTTAGTGGACAGGTCCTACGAGCAGTACTTC; CDR3 protein: CASSLVDRSYEQYF
clone size: NA; D gene: NA; V gene: TRBV7-8; J gene: TRBJ2-7; CDR3 DNA: TGTGCCAGCAGCCTGGGAGCGGCTACCGCCTACGAGCAGTACTTC; CDR3 protein: CASSLGAATAYEQYF
clone size: NA; D gene: NA; V gene: TRBV9; J gene: TRBJ2-3; CDR3 DNA: TGTGCCAGCAGCGGAACTCAGCGGCGCACAGATACGCAGTATTTT; CDR3 protein: CASSGTQRRTDTQYF
clone size: NA; D gene: TRBD1; V gene: TRBV28; J gene: TRBJ1-2; CDR3 DNA: TGTGCCAGCAGGGGCCAGAGGGGGCTGGGTGGCTACACCTTC; CDR3 protein: CASRGQRGLGGYTF
clone size: NA; D gene: NA; V gene: TRBV30; J gene: TRBJ2-2; CDR3 DNA: TGTGCCTGGAGCTGGCGGGACACCGGGGAGCTGTTTTTT; CDR3 protein: CAWSWRDTGELFF
clone size: NA; D gene: TRBD1; V gene: TRBV5-1; J gene: TRBJ1-1; CDR3 DNA: TGCGCCAGCAGCTTGTATCCGGACAGGGGGGGTTACACTGAAGCTTTCTTT; CDR3 protein: CASSLYPDRGGYTEAFF
clone size: NA; D gene: TRBD2; V gene: TRBV30; J gene: TRBJ2-5; CDR3 DNA: TGTGCCTGGAGCTACAGCGGGGGGAGACAAGAGACCCAGTACTTC; CDR3 protein: CAWSYSGGRQETQYF
clone size: NA; D gene: TRBD2; V gene: TRBV27; J gene: TRBJ2-1; CDR3 DNA: TGTGCCAGCAGTCAGCTGGCGGGAGGGGTGAGGAATGAGCAGTTCTTC; CDR3 protein: CASSQLAGGVRNEQFF
clone size: NA; D gene: NA; V gene: TRBV19; J gene: TRBJ1-6; CDR3 DNA: TGTGCCAGTAGTACCGATCCGGGACACACTAATTCACCCCTCCACTTT; CDR3 protein: CASSTDPGHTNSPLHF
clone size: NA; D gene: TRBD2; V gene: TRBV28; J gene: TRBJ2-1; CDR3 DNA: TGTGCCAGCCTAACGGGGGGAACCTACAATGAGCAGTTCTTC; CDR3 protein: CASLTGGTYNEQFF
clone size: NA; D gene: NA; V gene: TRBV5-1; J gene: TRBJ1-1; CDR3 DNA: TGCGCCAGCAGCTTGGCCGGTATGAACACTGAAGCTTTCTTT; CDR3 protein: CASSLAGMNTEAFF
clone size: NA; D gene: TRBD1; V gene: TRBV2; J gene: TRBJ1-4; CDR3 DNA: TGTGCCAGCAGTGAAAAGGGGGCGCAGTCGAAGGTTAATGAAAAACTGTTTTTT; CDR3 protein: CASSEKGAQSKVNEKLFF
clone size: NA; D gene: NA; V gene: TRBV11-2; J gene: TRBJ1-2; CDR3 DNA: TGTGCCAGCAGCTTCAGGGGATCCGGCTATGGCTACACCTTC; CDR3 protein: CASSFRGSGYGYTF
clone size: NA; D gene: NA; V gene: TRBV10-3; J gene: TRBJ2-7; CDR3 DNA: TGTGCCATCAGTGAGGTGGGGGGGCGATACGAGCAGTACTTC; CDR3 protein: CAISEVGGRYEQYF
clone size: once; D gene: NA; V gene: TRBV6-6; J gene: TRBJ1-2; CDR3 DNA: TGTGCCAGCAGGAGGGATAGGCAAGGTGGCTACACCTTC; CDR3 protein: CASRRDRQGGYTF
clone size: NA; D gene: NA; V gene: TRBV2; J gene: TRBJ2-5; CDR3 DNA: TGTGCCAGCAGCCGACTAGTAGGAAGGACAGAGACCCAGTACTTC; CDR3 protein: CASSRLVGRTETQYF
clone size: NA; D gene: TRBD2; V gene: TRBV5-6; J gene: TRBJ2-7; CDR3 DNA: TGTGCCAGCAGCTTGGTCAAACTAGCGGGGGCTTTCTACGAGCAGTACTTC; CDR3 protein: CASSLVKLAGAFYEQYF
clone size: few; D gene: TRBD2; V gene: TRBV11-2; J gene: TRBJ2-7; CDR3 DNA: TGTGCCAGCACCGCTAACCGGGAGTGGCTGCGGGACTACCACGAGCAGTACTTC; CDR3 protein: CASTANREWLRDYHEQYF
clone size: NA; D gene: TRBD1; V gene: TRBV18; J gene: TRBJ2-3; CDR3 DNA: TGTGCCAGCTCACCAGGGCAGGGGGCAACAGATACGCAGTATTTT; CDR3 protein: CASSPGQGATDTQYF
clone size: NA; D gene: NA; V gene: TRBV28; J gene: TRBJ2-1; CDR3 DNA: TGTGCCAGCAGTTTACGGGGCGGGGGCTCCTGGCTGTACAATGAGCAGTTCTTC; CDR3 protein: CASSLRGGGSWLYNEQFF
clone size: NA; D gene: NA; V gene: TRBV30; J gene: TRBJ2-7; CDR3 DNA: TGTGCCTGGAGTGTACTGAAGCGCGAGCAGTACTTC; CDR3 protein: CAWSVLKREQYF
clone size: NA; D gene: TRBD2; V gene: TRBV7-9; J gene: TRBJ2-3; CDR3 DNA: TGTGCCAGCAGCGCCTATGGACTAGCGGGGGACGCTAGCACAGATACGCAGTATTTT; CDR3 protein: CASSAYGLAGDASTDTQYF
clone size: once; D gene: TRBD2; V gene: TRBV19; J gene: TRBJ2-2; CDR3 DNA: TGTGCCAGTCGACTAGCGGAGAACACCGGGGAGCTGTTTTTT; CDR3 protein: CASRLAENTGELFF
clone size: NA; D gene: NA; V gene: TRBV19; J gene: TRBJ1-2; CDR3 DNA: TGTGCCAGTAGTATGGGCCCAAGAACCTCCAGCTATGGCTACACCTTC; CDR3 protein: CASSMGPRTSSYGYTF
clone size: NA; D gene: NA; V gene: TRBV18; J gene: TRBJ2-7; CDR3 DNA: TGTGCCAGCTCACCTACCGGGACACGGCGTAGGTACGAGCAGTACTTC; CDR3 protein: CASSPTGTRRRYEQYF